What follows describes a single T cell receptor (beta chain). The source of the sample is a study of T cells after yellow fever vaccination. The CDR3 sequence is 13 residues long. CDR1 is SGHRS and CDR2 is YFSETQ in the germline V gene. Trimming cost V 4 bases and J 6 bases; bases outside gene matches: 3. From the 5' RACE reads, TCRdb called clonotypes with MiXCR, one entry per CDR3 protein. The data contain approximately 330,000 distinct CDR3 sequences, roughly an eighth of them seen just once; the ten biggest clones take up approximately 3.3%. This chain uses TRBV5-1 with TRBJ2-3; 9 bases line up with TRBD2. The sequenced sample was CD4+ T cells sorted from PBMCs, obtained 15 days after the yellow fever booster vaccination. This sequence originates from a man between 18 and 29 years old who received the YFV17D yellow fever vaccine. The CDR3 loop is CASSSGGMDTQYF. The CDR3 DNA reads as TGCGCCAGCAGCAGCGGGGGGATGGATACGCAGTATTTT.